What follows are 6 T cell receptor beta chains derived from one specimen sequenced in a study of early T cells in non-severe SARS-CoV-2 infection. TCRdb processed the 5' RACE reads anew with MiXCR; each CDR3 protein has one entry. The table lists roughly 25,000 distinct CDR3 sequences, around 4% of them singletons. The sequencing sample was made of whole blood. The receptors originated from an adult who was a healthcare worker with PCR-confirmed SARS-CoV-2 infection or an uninfected control (not recorded which).

V is TRBV27 and J is TRBJ2-2; D may be TRBD2 (5 bases). CDR3 length: 16 residues. V was pared by 5 bases and J by 4 bases, with 17 bases between. CDR1 and CDR2 (germline): MNHEY, SMNVEV (reference sequence). The CDR3 coding sequence is TGTGCCAGCAGTCTCTCCCTCGGGGTTCGCACCGGGGAGCTGTTTTTT. Protein sequence: CASSLSLGVRTGELFF.

The table lists this clonotype with many counts. V usage is TRBV2 and J usage is TRBJ2-7, with D possibly being TRBD2 (6 bases). CDR1 is SNHLY, CDR2 FYNNEI, per germline. The V gene lost 3 bases and the J gene lost 8 bases, with 11 bases spanning the gap. The CDR3 loop spans 12 amino acids. This chain's CDR3 is CASSDRDLQQYF. CDR3 DNA: TGTGCCAGCAGTGATAGGGACTTGCAGCAGTACTTC.

This clonotype was observed a handful of times. The rearrangement links TRBV10-3 to TRBJ2-1; D may correspond to TRBD1 or TRBD2 (5 bases each). This CDR3 region has 15 residues. Germline V gene data show CDR1 as ENHRY and CDR2 as SYGVKD. V lost 6 bases, J lost 10 bases, and 22 bases lay in between. The CDR3 DNA is TGTGCCATCAGGAGAGAGGACAAGGGGAGTGTAGAGCAGTTCTTC. The encoded protein is CAIRREDKGSVEQFF.

This clonotype came up many times. The J gene is TRBJ2-7, the V gene TRBV3-1, with D perhaps matching TRBD1 (5 bases). This CDR3 has 14 amino acids. Deletions cut 0 bases from V and 3 bases from J, with 9 bases between. Germline V gene sequence: CDR1 LGHDT, CDR2 YNNKEL (reference sequence). Written as DNA, the CDR3 is TGTGCCAGCAGCCAAGATGGCAGGGACTACGAGCAGTACTTC. This gives the protein CASSQDGRDYEQYF.

This clonotype was found many times. The gene calls are TRBV27 and TRBJ2-1, with 9 nucleotides matching TRBD2. Trimming removed 5 bases from V and 7 bases from J; junction bases left unmatched: 12. CDR1 and CDR2 (germline): MNHEY, SMNVEV (reference sequence). The CDR3 consists of 16 residues. CDR3 nucleotide sequence: TGTGCCAGCAGTGGGGGGACTAGCCCTGGCCGGAATGAGCAGTTCTTC. Translating gives CASSGGTSPGRNEQFF.

In its sample, this clonotype was seen many times. The genes are TRBV2 and TRBJ2-7, with D possibly being TRBD1 (7 bases). CDR1 and CDR2 (germline): SNHLY, FYNNEI. Trimming removed 4 bases from V and 6 bases from J, with 16 bases in between. This CDR3 comprises 14 residues. The CDR3 protein is CASSVGGGLGEQYF. As DNA, the CDR3 is TGTGCCAGCAGTGTCGGAGGGGGCCTGGGCGAGCAGTACTTC.